This T cell receptor (beta chain) was obtained from a study of chemoradiotherapy in HPV16-positive cancers. From germline, CDR1 is SGHKS and CDR2 YYEKEE (reference sequence). J lost 3 bases, V lost 4 bases, and 13 bases had no gene match. The CDR3 runs 16 residues. Measured with immunoSEQ multiplex PCR; TCRdb has only the in-frame clones, and not every one. The sample contains tens of thousands of clones, around three quarters of which appear only once. This chain links TRBV5-5 with TRBJ2-7; 7 bases are shared with TRBD1. The sample consisted of blood, taken from a patient who underwent chemoradiotherapy. The sequence was obtained from a human donor with HPV-associated anogenital cancer. The CDR3 spells CASSLGQVFLGYEQYF. The CDR3 region has the DNA TGTGCCAGCAGCCTCGGACAGGTCTTTTTGGGCTACGAGCAGTACTTC.